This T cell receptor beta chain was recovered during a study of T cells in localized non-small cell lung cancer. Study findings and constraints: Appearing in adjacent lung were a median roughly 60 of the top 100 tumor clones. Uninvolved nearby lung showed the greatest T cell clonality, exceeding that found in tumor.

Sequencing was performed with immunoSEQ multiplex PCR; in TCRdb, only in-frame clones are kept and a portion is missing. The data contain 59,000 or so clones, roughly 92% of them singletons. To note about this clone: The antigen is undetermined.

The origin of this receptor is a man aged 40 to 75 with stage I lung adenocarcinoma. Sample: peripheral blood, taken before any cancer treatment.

The CDR3 here is CASSVPTSGRGEQFF. CDR3 nucleotide sequence: TGTGCCAGCAGCGTCCCCACTAGCGGGAGGGGCGAGCAGTTCTTC. The rearrangement joins TRBV7-9 to TRBJ2-1; 13 nucleotides align to TRBD2. The length of the CDR3 is 15 residues. V gave up 5 bases and J gave up 10 bases; unmatched junction bases: 8. Germline lookup yields CDR1 SEHNR and CDR2 FQNEAQ (reference sequence).